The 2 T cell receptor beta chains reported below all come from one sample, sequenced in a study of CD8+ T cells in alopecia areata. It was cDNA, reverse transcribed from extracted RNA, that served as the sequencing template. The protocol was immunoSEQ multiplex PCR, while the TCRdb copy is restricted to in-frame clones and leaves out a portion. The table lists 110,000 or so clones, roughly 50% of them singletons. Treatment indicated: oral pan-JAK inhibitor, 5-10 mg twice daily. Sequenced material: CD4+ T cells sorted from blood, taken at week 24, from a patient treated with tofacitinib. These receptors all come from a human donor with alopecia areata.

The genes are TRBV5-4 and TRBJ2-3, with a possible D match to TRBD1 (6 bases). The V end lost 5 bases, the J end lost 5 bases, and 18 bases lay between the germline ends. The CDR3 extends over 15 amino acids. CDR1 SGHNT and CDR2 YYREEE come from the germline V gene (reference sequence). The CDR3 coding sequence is TGTGCCAGCAGTAAAGTCGCTGGGGGCGGAGATACGCAGTATTTT. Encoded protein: CASSKVAGGGDTQYF.

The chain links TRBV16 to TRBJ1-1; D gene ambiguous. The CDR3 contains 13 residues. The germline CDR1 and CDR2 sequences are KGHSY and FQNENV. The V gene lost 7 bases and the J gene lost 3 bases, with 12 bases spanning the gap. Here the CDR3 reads CASNTRKDTEAFF. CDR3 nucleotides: TGTGCCAGCAACACACGGAAGGACACTGAAGCTTTCTTT.